Below are 9 T cell receptor beta chains sequenced from a single sample in a study of T cells in localized non-small cell lung cancer. Measured with immunoSEQ multiplex PCR; TCRdb has only the in-frame clones, and not every one. The sample holds roughly 8,000 clones, under 95% seen once. Sequenced material: peripheral blood mononuclear cells, taken before any cancer treatment. The receptors were sampled from a male donor at least 60 years old with stage II lung adenocarcinoma.

The chain carries TRBV5-1 and TRBJ2-7, with D perhaps matching TRBD1 (6 bases). Trimming removed 4 bases from V and 9 bases from J, with 26 bases in between. This CDR3 contains 16 residues. The germline V gene has CDR1 SGHRS and CDR2 YFSETQ. The CDR3 DNA sequence: TGCGCCAGCAGCCAACCCCAGACAGGCCCCCTTGACGGGCAGTACTTC. It is translated as CASSQPQTGPLDGQYF.

The chain is built from TRBV19 and TRBJ1-4, with D maybe TRBD1 (5 bases). The CDR3 length is 14 residues. Trimming took off 5 bases at V and 5 bases at J, with 12 bases between the two ends. Looked up from germline, CDR1 is LNHDA and CDR2 is SQIVND (reference sequence). In DNA, the CDR3 is TGTGCCAGTAGTCAGGGACTCATAAATGAAAAACTGTTTTTT. Translating it yields CASSQGLINEKLFF.

This chain links TRBV5-6 with TRBJ2-7; 8 positions match TRBD1. The junction had 12 bases not matched to a gene; V was cut back by 0 bases and J by 7 bases. Germline assignment: CDR1 SGHDT and CDR2 YYEEEE. This CDR3 comprises 16 residues. The CDR3 sequence is CASSLAIWTGHREQYF. In DNA, the CDR3 is TGTGCCAGCAGCTTGGCCATCTGGACAGGGCATCGGGAGCAGTACTTC.

The rearrangement uses TRBV7-6 and TRBJ1-1; possible D gene TRBD1, 5 bases. Germline CDR1 SGHVS, CDR2 FNYEAQ. This CDR3 has 18 amino acids. Trimming took off 5 bases at V and 1 base at J, with 23 bases between the two ends. The CDR3 reads CASSRVSTIGAGNTEAFF. The CDR3 DNA reads TGTGCCAGCAGCCGAGTGTCGACGATAGGGGCGGGGAACACTGAAGCTTTCTTT.

The chain uses TRBV20-1 and TRBJ2-5; D is unresolved. CDR1 and CDR2 from the germline V gene are DFQATT and SNEGSKA (reference sequence). Trimming took off 4 bases at V and 12 bases at J, with 12 bases between the two ends. The CDR3 runs to 10 residues. The chain's CDR3 is CSANRGAKYF. CDR3 DNA sequence: TGCAGTGCTAACAGAGGAGCTAAGTACTTC.

The V and J genes are TRBV18 and TRBJ1-2, with a weak D call TRBD1 (5 bases). The CDR3 has 14 residues. The V and J ends lost 1 base and 13 bases respectively, with 19 bases between them. Germline V gene lookup returns CDR1 KGHSH and CDR2 LQKENI. This chain's CDR3 is CASSPRDGTMAGTF. DNA for the CDR3: TGTGCCAGCTCACCACGGGACGGCACTATGGCTGGCACCTTC.

The chain joins TRBV6-1 to TRBJ2-1; 7 bases line up with TRBD1. The CDR3 runs 16 residues. With 1 base clipped from V and 2 bases from J, the junction kept 5 bases outside the gene matches. Per the germline V gene, CDR1 is MNHNS and CDR2 is SASEGT. CDR3 in amino acids: CASSEGWGTAYNEQFF. The CDR3 DNA follows: TGTGCCAGCAGTGAAGGATGGGGGACAGCCTACAATGAGCAGTTCTTC.

V and J are TRBV2 and TRBJ2-5, with D possibly TRBD1 on 7 matching bases. Trimming left V 7 bases short and J 5 bases short, with 11 bases between. Germline V CDR1 and CDR2: SNHLY, FYNNEI. The CDR3 is 12 residues long. This chain's CDR3 is CASIPGGETQYF. For the CDR3, the DNA is TGTGCCAGCATCCCAGGGGGGGAGACCCAGTACTTC.

The chain joins TRBV6-5 to TRBJ1-5; D possibly corresponds to TRBD1 (6 bases). The ends were cut back, 9 bases at V and 2 bases at J, with 11 bases in the middle. The CDR3 totals 13 residues. Germline CDR1 MNHEY, CDR2 SVGAGI. In DNA, the CDR3 is TGTGCCAGTTCCAGGGGCCGCAATCAGCCCCAGCATTTT. It translates to CASSRGRNQPQHF.